This T cell receptor (beta chain) came from a study of monozygotic twins with inflammatory bowel disease. Overall study findings and caveats: The analysis failed to separate different T cell subtypes. Especially where disease activity was present, IBD patients had fewer clonotypes in common with others than healthy twins did. Discordant twins showed the same repertoire similarity as concordant twins, possibly from limited power.

Making each TCR library took approximately 3,400 ng of total RNA. From the 5' RACE reads, TCRdb lists one entry per CDR3 protein and no DNA. In total, the table holds about 420,000 distinct CDR3 sequences. The germline V gene has CDR1 LNHNV and CDR2 YYDKDF (reference sequence). The length of the CDR3 is 14 residues. A remark on this clonotype: Its target is unknown.

The sequence came from a human donor with ulcerative colitis or Crohn's disease, or a healthy co-twin of an affected twin (not recorded which). Material for sequencing was blood. This sequence joins TRBV15 and TRBJ2-5; checking the TCRdb D call of TRBD1 is not possible without DNA. CDR3 sequence reads: CATSREGQLETQYF.